This passage covers 8 T cell receptor beta chains from one sample sequenced in a study of regulatory T cells in long-lasting Graves disease. Through Arm-PCR of CDR3 regions and iRepertoire HTBI primers, TCR beta libraries were built. TCRdb called the multiplex PCR reads again in MiXCR, with one record for every CDR3 protein. Among 530,000 or so distinct CDR3 sequences, about 16% were seen once, and the ten largest hold 12%. Time point meaning: newly diagnosed GD, antithyroid drugs for less than 3 months. PBMC RNA served as the TCR library source. The data also belong to a second study, concerning T cells in Graves' hyperthyroidism and ophthalmopathy.

The input for sequencing was peripheral blood mononuclear cells (PBMCs), taken at new diagnosis, from a patient treated with antithyroid drugs. Receptors originate from a man between 18 and 29 years old with Graves disease.

The chain links TRBV3-1 to TRBJ1-4, with D possibly being TRBD1 (5 bases). Germline V gene lookup returns CDR1 LGHDT and CDR2 YNNKEL (reference sequence). The CDR3 length is 17 residues. With 3 bases removed from V and 5 bases from J, the gap between germline ends came to 19 bases. The CDR3 loop is CASSQAGGRGPNEKLFF. CDR3 sequence (DNA): TGTGCCAGCAGCCAGGCCGGGGGGAGGGGCCCCAATGAAAAACTGTTTTTT.

This clonotype was counted at least ten times. The gene calls are TRBV10-3 and TRBJ1-2, with 7 bases fitting TRBD1. The CDR3 contains 13 residues. J was trimmed by 4 bases and V by 7 bases; bases with no gene match: 6. Germline loops: CDR1 ENHRY, CDR2 SYGVKD. The CDR3 reads CAITSGQSYGYTF. The CDR3 nucleotides read TGTGCCATCACTTCGGGACAGTCCTATGGCTACACCTTC.

The chain recombines TRBV2 with TRBJ2-5; the D is unclear. CDR1 SNHLY and CDR2 FYNNEI come from the germline V gene. The germline V and J ends were trimmed by 8 bases and 0 bases, with 7 bases remaining between them. The CDR3 is 12 residues long. CDR3 in amino acids: CASDYNQETQYF. CDR3 coding DNA: TGTGCCAGCGATTATAACCAAGAGACCCAGTACTTC.

With regard to this clonotype: This likely comes from a read error, as the CDR3 has no conserved phenylalanine or tryptophan at its end. The chain's CDR3 is CASRFAGVDTGELFL. The CDR3 DNA is TGCGCCAGCAGGTTTGCGGGAGTGGACACCGGGGAGCTGTTTCTT. V and J are TRBV5-1 and TRBJ2-2; 7 nucleotides align to TRBD2. The J segment lost 3 bases and the V segment lost 5 bases, leaving 7 bases of the junction unmatched. The CDR3 is 15 residues long. Germline CDR1 is SGHRS and CDR2 is YFSETQ.

The chain links TRBV29-1 to TRBJ2-4; TRBD2 agrees at 8 bases. CDR3 length: 11 amino acids. Trimming cost V 6 bases and J 13 bases; bases outside gene matches: 8. Germline V gives CDR1 SQVTM, CDR2 ANQGSEA. CDR3 nucleotides: TGCAGCGTCGCAAGCGGGGGAGGGCAGTACTTC. It encodes CSVASGGGQYF.

This clonotype was counted a few times. This chain connects TRBV20-1 to TRBJ1-2; 9 nucleotides align to TRBD1. Looked up from germline, CDR1 is DFQATT and CDR2 is SNEGSKA (reference sequence). This CDR3 is 14 amino acids long. V was clipped by 4 bases and J by 7 bases; unmatched bases: 10. Written as DNA, the CDR3 is TGCAGTGCTATCATCCGGGACAGGGAATTTGGCTACACCTTC. It specifies CSAIIRDREFGYTF.

This clonotype came up a few times. The chain combines TRBV18 with TRBJ1-4, with D tentatively TRBD1 (6 bases). Trimming took 3 bases from V and 0 from J, leaving 11 bases between them. The length of the CDR3 is 16 residues. Germline V CDR1 and CDR2: KGHSH, LQKENI. In nucleotides, the CDR3 is TGTGCCAGCTCACCCCAGGACAGTGCAACTAATGAAAAACTGTTTTTT. Amino acid sequence: CASSPQDSATNEKLFF.

About this clonotype itself: The junction shows a germline mismatch at one end, possibly a read error. The rearrangement uses TRBV19 and TRBJ1-1; D might be TRBD1 (5 bases). The CDR3 runs 12 residues. Germline V gene sequence: CDR1 LNHDA, CDR2 SQIVND (reference sequence). CDR3 nucleotide sequence: TGTGCCAGTAGGGGGACTCCAACTGAAACTTTCTTT. As protein: CASRGTPTETFF.